This TCR beta chain is drawn from a study of CD8 T cells in ankylosing spondylitis. This CDR3 comprises 15 residues. V was clipped by 5 bases and J by 6 bases; unmatched bases: 10. The table lists this clonotype with many counts. One entry per CDR3 protein, called by TCRdb with MiXCR from the 5' RACE reads. The profile shows 200,000 to 300,000 distinct CDR3 sequences, 8% to 9.5% of them singletons. Sequences were obtained from blood, either unsorted or a sorted T cell fraction (not recorded which). The TCR was taken from a male donor with ankylosing spondylitis or in good health (not recorded which). The V call is TRBV12-3 or TRBV12-4, the J call TRBJ2-1, with TRBD2 matching over 7 bases. The DNA for the CDR3 is TGTGCCAGCAGTAAGAGCGGACTAGTAAGCAATGAGCAGTTCTTC. It encodes CASSKSGLVSNEQFF.